The next 22 T cell receptor beta chains were all read from a single sample in a study of T cell clones after liver transplantation. Sequencing was performed with immunoSEQ multiplex PCR; in TCRdb, only in-frame clones are kept and a portion is missing. The sample lists approximately 55,000 clones, 70% to 75% occurring once. This sample comprised CD4+ T cells from blood, obtained before liver transplant. The receptors stem from a human donor who received a liver transplant.

This clone was counted a single time. The chain combines TRBV4-1 with TRBJ1-2; the D is unclear. V was shortened by 4 bases and J by 7 bases, with 10 bases between the two germline ends. The CDR3 consists of 12 residues. CDR1 and CDR2 (germline): MGHRA, YSYEKL. The CDR3 spells CASSPSGGGYTF. CDR3 sequence (DNA): TGCGCCAGCAGCCCTAGTGGAGGTGGCTACACCTTC.

The genes are TRBV5-1 and TRBJ2-2; 8 positions agree with TRBD1. Trimming at V came to 4 bases and at J to 3 bases, leaving 8 bases not matched to a gene. CDR3 length: 16 residues. Germline V CDR1 and CDR2: SGHRS, YFSETQ. The CDR3 reads CASSVLTGADTGELFF. CDR3 nucleotide sequence: TGCGCCAGCAGCGTCCTGACAGGGGCCGACACCGGGGAGCTGTTTTTT.

CDR3 sequence: CASSVAAGNYGYTF. CDR3 DNA: TGTGCCAGCAGTGTCGCGGCGGGGAACTATGGCTACACCTTC. V and J are TRBV2 and TRBJ1-2; D is ambiguous. Germline V CDR1 and CDR2: SNHLY, FYNNEI. Deletions cut 4 bases from V and 2 bases from J, with 11 bases between. The CDR3 runs to 14 residues. The full variable domain, with the rest looked up from reference TRBV2 and TRBJ1-2, is EPEVTQTPSHQVTQMGQEVILRCVPISNHLYFYWYRQILGQKVEFLVSFYNNEISEKSEIFDDQFSVERPDGSNFTLKIRSTKLEDSAMYFCASSVAAGNYGYTFGSGTRLTVV.

The rearrangement links TRBV10-3 to TRBJ2-5; 7 bases fit TRBD2. The CDR3 extends over 14 amino acids. Germline CDR1 reads ENHRY; CDR2 reads SYGVKD. V dropped 8 bases and J dropped 7; count of bases not matched to a gene: 13. CDR3 nucleotide sequence: TGTGCCATCGCCACGGGACTAACCGTCGGGACCCAGTACTTC. It yields the protein CAIATGLTVGTQYF.

The chain recombines TRBV6-5 with TRBJ1-2; maybe TRBD1 (5 bases). V lost 4 bases and J lost 5, with 20 bases in between. The germline gives CDR1 MNHEY, CDR2 SVGAGI. This CDR3 spans 16 amino acids. CDR3: CASSSAWGRDVYGYTF. The CDR3 DNA reads TGTGCCAGCAGTTCGGCCTGGGGCAGGGATGTTTATGGCTACACCTTC.

This clone was counted between two and nine times. This chain links TRBV29-1 with TRBJ1-2; no reliable D call. The CDR3 extends over 13 amino acids. V lost 4 bases to trimming and J lost 4 bases, with 13 bases between them. The germline gives CDR1 SQVTM, CDR2 ANQGSEA. The CDR3 coding sequence is TGCAGCGTTGGTCGAGGGTCGGGCTATGGCTACACCTTC. Translated, it gives CSVGRGSGYGYTF.

The chain uses TRBV2 and TRBJ2-1, with D possibly being TRBD1 (6 bases). The germline gives CDR1 SNHLY, CDR2 FYNNEI. V was cut by 4 bases and J by 4 bases, with 8 bases left in between. The CDR3 has 13 residues. CDR3 amino acids: CASSGQVYNEQFF. CDR3 bases: TGTGCCAGCAGTGGACAGGTGTACAATGAGCAGTTCTTC.

The CDR3, as DNA: TGTGCCAGCAGCGCGCAGGGGGCTTGGAACGAGCAGTACTTC. This translates into CASSAQGAWNEQYF. The chain joins TRBV9 to TRBJ2-7; 8 bases are a match to TRBD1. The CDR3 length is 14 residues. V lost 3 bases, J lost 5 bases, and 7 bases stayed unmatched. CDR1 SGDLS and CDR2 YYNGEE come from the germline V gene. Full variable domain (rest looked up from reference TRBV9 and TRBJ2-7): DSGVTQTPKHLITATGQRVTLRCSPRSGDLSVYWYQQSLDQGLQFLIQYYNGEERAKGNILERFSAQQFPDLHSELNLSSLELGDSALYFCASSAQGAWNEQYFGPGTRLTVT.

The chain employs TRBV6-5 and TRBJ1-4; 10 bases are shared with TRBD1. Germline CDR1 MNHEY, CDR2 SVGAGI. With V trimmed by 2 bases and J by 6 bases, 3 bases remained unmatched. The CDR3 is 15 residues long. CDR3 DNA: TGTGCCAGCAGTTACCGGACAGGGGGGTATGAAAAACTGTTTTTT. Its translation: CASSYRTGGYEKLFF.

The rearrangement uses TRBV5-1 and TRBJ1-2; maybe TRBD1 (6 bases). Trimming shortened V by 3 bases and J by 0 bases, and 18 bases separated the two germline ends. The CDR3 has 17 residues. CDR1 and CDR2 from the germline V gene are SGHRS and YFSETQ. DNA for the CDR3: TGCGCCAGCAGCTCTTCCCCACAGGGAACAACTAACTATGGCTACACCTTC. It encodes CASSSSPQGTTNYGYTF. The whole variable domain, filled in from reference TRBV5-1 and TRBJ1-2, reads KAGVTQTPRYLIKTRGQQVTLSCSPISGHRSVSWYQQTPGQGLQFLFEYFSETQRNKGNFPGRFSGRQFSNSRSEMNVSTLELGDSALYLCASSSSPQGTTNYGYTFGSGTRLTVV.

This clone was seen many times. J is TRBJ1-6 and V is TRBV6-5; TRBD1 matches at 9 bases. With V trimmed by 0 bases and J by 10 bases, 4 bases remained unmatched. Germline V gene sequence: CDR1 MNHEY, CDR2 SVGAGI. The CDR3 consists of 15 residues. CDR3 in DNA: TGTGCCAGCAGTTACTCACAGGGGGCAGGGTCACCCCTCCACTTT. It yields the protein CASSYSQGAGSPLHF.

This clone was observed a few times. The chain couples TRBV23-1 to TRBJ1-4, with D possibly TRBD1 on 5 matching bases. TRBV23-1 is labeled an ORF, and its function is uncertain. This CDR3 contains 15 residues. V lost 7 bases to trimming and J lost 2 bases, with 14 bases between them. In DNA form, the CDR3 reads TGCGCCAGCACTCCTCTAGGGGCGACTAATGAAAAACTGTTTTTT. It codes for CASTPLGATNEKLFF.

The V gene is TRBV5-5, the J gene TRBJ1-1, with 8 bases matching TRBD1. Unmatched junction bases numbered 2, after V lost 4 bases and J lost 0 bases. CDR1 SGHKS and CDR2 YYEKEE come from the germline V gene (reference sequence). The CDR3 spans 14 residues. The CDR3, as DNA: TGTGCCAGCAGCAGGGACAGGCTGAACACTGAAGCTTTCTTT. Its translation is CASSRDRLNTEAFF.

As DNA, the CDR3 is TGTGCCAGCAGTGACCTGGGGCGGCCGGGCAATGAGCAGTTCTTC. The encoded protein is CASSDLGRPGNEQFF. The chain has TRBV6-4 and TRBJ2-1; D may be TRBD1 (5 bases). The V gene's germline CDR1 is MRHNA and CDR2 SNTAGT. The CDR3 consists of 15 residues. The ends were cut back, 2 bases at V and 6 bases at J, with 14 bases in the middle.

The chain combines TRBV5-1 with TRBJ2-1; 9 bases are a match to TRBD1. The CDR3 contains 15 residues. Losses at the gene ends were 3 bases for V and 4 bases for J; bases not matched to a gene: 5. CDR1 and CDR2 (germline): SGHRS, YFSETQ. CDR3 in amino acids: CASSSDRGLYNEQFF. The CDR3, as DNA: TGCGCCAGCAGCTCGGACAGGGGCCTTTACAATGAGCAGTTCTTC.

The V call is TRBV6-1, the J call TRBJ1-3; D possibly corresponds to TRBD1 (5 bases). The CDR3 runs to 13 residues. From germline, CDR1 is MNHNS and CDR2 SASEGT. V was pared by 8 bases and J by 2 bases, with 10 bases between. CDR3 in DNA: TGTGCCAGCCAGGGATTGACTGGAAACACCATATATTTT. This sequence encodes CASQGLTGNTIYF.

The gene calls are TRBV25-1 and TRBJ2-2; no firm D call. The CDR3 runs 17 residues. Trimming removed 3 bases from V and 8 bases from J, with 22 bases in between. Germline V gene data show CDR1 as MGHDK and CDR2 as SYGVNS. In DNA, the CDR3 is TGTGCCAGCAGTGACCCGATGTCGGAAAGAGGATCGGGGGAGCTGTTTTTT. As protein: CASSDPMSERGSGELFF.

In the case of this clone: Other DNA sequences within the sample encode an identical CDR3. This CDR3 reads CASSDTGMNTEAFF. The CDR3 bases are TGTGCCAGCAGTGATACAGGCATGAACACTGAAGCTTTCTTT. The chain combines TRBV2 with TRBJ1-1, with D possibly TRBD1 on 5 matching bases. This CDR3 has 14 amino acids. Trimming shortened V by 3 bases and J by 0 bases, and 8 bases separated the two germline ends. Germline V CDR1 and CDR2: SNHLY, FYNNEI.

The chain recombines TRBV5-6 with TRBJ2-7; perhaps TRBD1 as D (5 bases). Trimming pared 4 bases from V and 0 bases from J, leaving 17 bases between. The germline CDR1 and CDR2 sequences are SGHDT and YYEEEE. This CDR3 has 16 residues. CDR3 amino acids: CASSLLSTVGSYEQYF. CDR3 bases: TGTGCCAGCAGCCTTCTTTCGACAGTAGGCTCCTACGAGCAGTACTTC.

This clone is a singleton in its sample. This sequence joins TRBV4-1 and TRBJ1-4; no definite D call. The CDR3 is 15 amino acids. V lost 2 bases and J 2 bases, leaving 9 bases between the germline ends. Germline CDR1 and CDR2: MGHRA and YSYEKL. Written as DNA, the CDR3 is TGCGCCAGCAGCCAACAGGAGGGCACTAATGAAAAACTGTTTTTT. This codes for CASSQQEGTNEKLFF.

The rearrangement links TRBV5-1 to TRBJ2-2; the D gene is possibly TRBD2 (5 bases). CDR1 SGHRS and CDR2 YFSETQ come from the germline V gene. The CDR3 is made up of 14 amino acids. Trimming stripped 3 bases from V and 7 bases from J, with 13 bases between. CDR3: CASSSTLAGGELFF. CDR3 DNA sequence: TGCGCCAGCAGCTCAACCTTGGCGGGCGGGGAGCTGTTTTTT.

The gene calls are TRBV29-1 and TRBJ2-2; 7 bases agree with TRBD2. J was trimmed by 4 bases and V by 7 bases; bases with no gene match: 6. Germline lookup yields CDR1 SQVTM and CDR2 ANQGSEA. This CDR3 comprises 13 residues. The CDR3: CSGGLVGTGELFF. CDR3 in DNA: TGCAGCGGAGGACTAGTAGGCACCGGGGAGCTGTTTTTT.